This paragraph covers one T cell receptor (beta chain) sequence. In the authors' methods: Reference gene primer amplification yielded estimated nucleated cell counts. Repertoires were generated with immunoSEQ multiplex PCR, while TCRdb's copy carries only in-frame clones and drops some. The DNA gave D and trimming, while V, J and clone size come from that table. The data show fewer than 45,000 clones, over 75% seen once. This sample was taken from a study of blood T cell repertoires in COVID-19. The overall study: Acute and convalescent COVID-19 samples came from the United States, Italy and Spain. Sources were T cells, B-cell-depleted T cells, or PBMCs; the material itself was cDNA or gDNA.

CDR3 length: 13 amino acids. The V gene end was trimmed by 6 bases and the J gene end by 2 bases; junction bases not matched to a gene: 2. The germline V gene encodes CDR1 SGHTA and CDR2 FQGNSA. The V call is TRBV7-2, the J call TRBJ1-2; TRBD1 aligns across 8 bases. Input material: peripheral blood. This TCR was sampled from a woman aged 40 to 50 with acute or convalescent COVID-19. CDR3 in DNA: TGTGCCAGCAGGGGGACAGGAAACTATGGCTACACCTTC. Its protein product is CASRGTGNYGYTF. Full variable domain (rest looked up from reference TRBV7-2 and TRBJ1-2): GAGVSQSPSNKVTEKGKDVELRCDPISGHTALYWYRQSLGQGLEFLIYFQGNSAPDKSGLPSDRFSAERTGGSVSTLTIQRTQQEDSAVYLCASRGTGNYGYTFGSGTRLTVV.